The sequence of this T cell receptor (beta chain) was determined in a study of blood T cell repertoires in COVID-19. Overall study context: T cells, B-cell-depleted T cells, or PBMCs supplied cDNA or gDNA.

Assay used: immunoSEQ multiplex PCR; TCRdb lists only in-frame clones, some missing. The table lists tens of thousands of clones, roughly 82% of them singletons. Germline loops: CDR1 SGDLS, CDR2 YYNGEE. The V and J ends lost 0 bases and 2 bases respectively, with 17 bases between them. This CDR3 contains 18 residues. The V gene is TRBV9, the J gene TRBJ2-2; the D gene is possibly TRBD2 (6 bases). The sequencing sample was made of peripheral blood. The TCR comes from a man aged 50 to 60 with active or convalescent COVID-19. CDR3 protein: CASSVAGRRGFNTGELFF. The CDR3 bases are TGTGCCAGCAGCGTAGCCGGCAGGAGGGGTTTTAACACCGGGGAGCTGTTTTTT.